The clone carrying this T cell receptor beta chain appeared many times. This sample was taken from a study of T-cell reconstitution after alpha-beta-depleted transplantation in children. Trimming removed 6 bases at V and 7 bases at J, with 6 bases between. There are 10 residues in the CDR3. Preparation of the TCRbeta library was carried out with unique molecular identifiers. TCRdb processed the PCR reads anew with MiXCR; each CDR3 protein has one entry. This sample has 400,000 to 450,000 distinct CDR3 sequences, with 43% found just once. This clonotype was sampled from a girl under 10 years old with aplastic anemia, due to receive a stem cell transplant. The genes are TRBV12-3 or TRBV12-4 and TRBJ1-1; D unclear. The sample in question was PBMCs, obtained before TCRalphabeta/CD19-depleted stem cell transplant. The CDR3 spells CASRDLEAFF. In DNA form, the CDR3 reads TGTGCCAGCAGGGACCTTGAAGCTTTCTTT.